This T cell receptor (beta chain) comes out of a study of T cell repertoires in aging, cancer and after chemotherapy. Peripheral blood genomic DNA, not sorted cells or RNA, was the template. The V gene's germline CDR1 is MNHEY and CDR2 SVGEGT. The V gene lost 6 bases and the J gene lost 5 bases, with 17 bases spanning the gap. The CDR3 extends over 15 amino acids. TRB rearrangements spanning V, D and J were amplified using mixed TRB-A/B primers. TCRdb reanalysed the multiplex PCR reads using MiXCR and keeps one entry per CDR3 protein. The repertoire holds approximately 6,100 distinct CDR3 sequences, with under 45% as singletons.

The sequenced material came from blood. The sequence derives from a human donor in good health. The chain has TRBV6-2 or TRBV6-3 and TRBJ2-1; D assignment may be TRBD1 or TRBD2 (5 bases each). The CDR3: CASSSGTAPDNEQFF. For the CDR3, the DNA is TGTGCCAGCAGCTCCGGGACCGCCCCCGACAATGAGCAGTTCTTC.